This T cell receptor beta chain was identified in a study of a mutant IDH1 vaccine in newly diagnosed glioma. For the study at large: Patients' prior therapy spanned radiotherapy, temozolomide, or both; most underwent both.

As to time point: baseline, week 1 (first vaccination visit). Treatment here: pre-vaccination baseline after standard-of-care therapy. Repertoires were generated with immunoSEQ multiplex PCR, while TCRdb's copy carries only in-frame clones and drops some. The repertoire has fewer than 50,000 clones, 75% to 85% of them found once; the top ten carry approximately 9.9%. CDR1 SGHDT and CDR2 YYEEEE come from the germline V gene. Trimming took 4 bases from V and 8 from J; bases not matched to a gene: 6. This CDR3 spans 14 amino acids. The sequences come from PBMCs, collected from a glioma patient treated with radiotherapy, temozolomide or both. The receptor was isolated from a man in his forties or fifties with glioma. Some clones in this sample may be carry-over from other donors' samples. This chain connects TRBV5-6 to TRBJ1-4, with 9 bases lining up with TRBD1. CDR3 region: CASSLQGAEEKLFF. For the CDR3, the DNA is TGTGCCAGCAGCCTACAGGGGGCTGAAGAAAAACTGTTTTTT.